This passage covers 29 T cell receptor beta chains from one sample sequenced in a study of blood T cell repertoires in COVID-19. The repertoire was sequenced with immunoSEQ multiplex PCR; TCRdb's copy has only in-frame clones and lacks some. The sample has tens of thousands of clones, approximately 87% seen once. Sequencing was done on a sample of peripheral blood. The receptor source for this set is a human donor in a cohort sampled during active COVID-19.

The CDR3 region is CASSLQGNTEAFF. CDR3 DNA sequence: TGTGCCAGCAGCTTACAGGGGAACACTGAAGCTTTCTTT. The chain carries TRBV7-2 and TRBJ1-1; D is perhaps TRBD1 (5 bases). The CDR3 runs to 13 residues. CDR1 is SGHTA and CDR2 is FQGNSA in the germline V gene. The V end was cut by 2 bases, the J end by 1 base, with 5 bases between.

The chain carries TRBV5-4 and TRBJ1-4; no firm D call. CDR3 length: 15 residues. Looked up from germline, CDR1 is SGHNT and CDR2 is YYREEE (reference sequence). Trimming removed 4 bases from V and 5 bases from J, with 15 bases in between. CDR3 DNA sequence: TGTGCCAGCAGCCTCGACACCGGCGTGAATGAAAAACTGTTTTTT. Its protein is CASSLDTGVNEKLFF.

V usage is TRBV6-6 and J usage is TRBJ1-4; no clear D. Trimming removed 4 bases from V and 0 bases from J, with 12 bases in between. CDR3 length: 16 amino acids. Looked up from germline, CDR1 is MNHNY and CDR2 is SVGAGI (reference sequence). In nucleotides, the CDR3 is TGTGCCAGCAGTTCACAAAACAGTGCAACTAATGAAAAACTGTTTTTT. Amino acid sequence: CASSSQNSATNEKLFF.

The V and J genes are TRBV27 and TRBJ1-6, with D maybe TRBD1 (6 bases). The CDR3 extends over 14 amino acids. The germline CDR1 and CDR2 sequences are MNHEY and SMNVEV (reference sequence). With 6 bases removed from V and 6 bases from J, the gap between germline ends came to 12 bases. The CDR3 region is CASSHREGNSPLHF. The CDR3 DNA reads as TGTGCCAGCAGCCACAGGGAGGGTAATTCACCCCTCCACTTT.

This clone has just a few counts. The chain uses TRBV28 and TRBJ1-2; 7 nucleotides match TRBD1. J gave up 3 bases and V 10 bases, and 5 bases lay outside the gene matches. CDR3 size: 12 residues. Germline CDR1 MDHEN, CDR2 SYDVKM. CDR3 residues: CATRTGDYGYTF. The CDR3 region has the DNA TGTGCCACCAGGACAGGAGACTATGGCTACACCTTC.

Concerning this clone itself: Mismatch with germline at one junction end may stem from a read error. J is TRBJ1-4 and V is TRBV4-3; 8 bases are a match to TRBD1. The germline V gene has CDR1 LGHNA and CDR2 YSLEER. The CDR3 runs 13 residues. CDR3 DNA sequence: TGCGCCAGCGGCCAGGGGGCCCGGGAAAAACTGTTTTTT. The encoded protein is CASGQGAREKLFF.

This clone came up a few times. The rearrangement links TRBV6-6 to TRBJ1-5; D is possibly TRBD1 (6 bases). With 5 bases removed from V and 6 bases from J, the gap between germline ends came to 8 bases. The CDR3 covers 12 residues. The germline CDR1 and CDR2 sequences are MNHNY and SVGAGI (reference sequence). The CDR3 bases are TGTGCCAGCAGTCTACAGGGTCAGCCCCAGCATTTT. Protein: CASSLQGQPQHF.

The CDR3 here is CASSQDFRDIDSYEQYF. CDR3 DNA sequence: TGTGCCAGCAGCCAAGATTTTAGGGACATCGACTCCTACGAGCAGTACTTC. The chain recombines TRBV3-1 (or the pseudogene TRBV3-2) with TRBJ2-7; D possibly corresponds to TRBD1 (6 bases). The germline V gene has CDR1 LGHDT and CDR2 YNNKEL (reference sequence). The CDR3 sequence is 17 residues long. Trimming cost V 0 bases and J 0 bases, with 15 bases left between them.

This chain joins TRBV7-8 and TRBJ1-1, with D unresolved. Germline values: CDR1 SGHVS, CDR2 FQNEAQ. The CDR3 runs 12 residues. Trimming shortened V by 2 bases and J by 5 bases, and 6 bases separated the two germline ends. CDR3 region: CASSLRVTEAFF. The CDR3 DNA follows: TGTGCCAGCAGCTTACGCGTTACTGAAGCTTTCTTT.

This clone was seen more than once but under ten times. The V gene is TRBV7-2, the J gene TRBJ2-1; perhaps TRBD1 as D (6 bases). Trimming took off 1 base at V and 5 bases at J, with 18 bases between the two ends. The CDR3 consists of 17 residues. Per germline, CDR1 SGHTA and CDR2 FQGNSA. The CDR3 DNA reads as TGTGCCAGCAGCTTAGTCCCCACAGGGTACCGCAACAATGAGCAGTTCTTC. This translates into CASSLVPTGYRNNEQFF.

The rearrangement joins TRBV29-1 to TRBJ1-2; 9 nucleotides agree with TRBD1. CDR3 length equals 12 residues. Per germline, CDR1 SQVTM and CDR2 ANQGSEA. V lost 4 bases and J lost 5; bases outside the gene matches: 2. CDR3 coding DNA: TGCAGCGTTGGGGACAGGGATTATGGCTACACCTTC. As protein: CSVGDRDYGYTF. The complete variable domain, with remaining parts taken from reference TRBV29-1 and TRBJ1-2, reads SAVISQKPSRDICQRGTSLTIQCQVDSQVTMMFWYRQQPGQSLTLIATANQGSEATYESGFVIDKFPISRPNLTFSTLTVSNMSPEDSSIYLCSVGDRDYGYTFGSGTRLTVV.

This sequence joins TRBV11-2 and TRBJ1-1; D remains unclear. Between the trimmed V and J ends, which lost 2 bases and 3 bases, there was a span of 7 bases. Per germline, CDR1 SGHAT and CDR2 FQNNGV. CDR3 length: 13 amino acids. The CDR3 DNA sequence: TGTGCCAGCAGCTTAAACAGCTACACTGAAGCTTTCTTT. Encoded protein: CASSLNSYTEAFF.

This chain links TRBV3-1 (or the pseudogene TRBV3-2) with TRBJ1-4; D is perhaps TRBD1 (6 bases). CDR3 length equals 14 residues. The V end lost 3 bases, the J end lost 5 bases, and 10 bases lay between the germline ends. CDR1 is LGHDT, CDR2 YNNKEL, per germline (reference sequence). The CDR3 nucleotides are TGTGCCAGCAGCCACAGGGGTCGGAATGAAAAACTGTTTTTT. This encodes CASSHRGRNEKLFF.

This sequence joins TRBV7-2 and TRBJ2-2; no definite D call. Trimming removed 2 bases at V and 4 bases at J, with 5 bases between. Germline loops: CDR1 SGHTA, CDR2 FQGNSA. The CDR3 consists of 13 residues. The CDR3 is CASSLLPTGELFF. The CDR3 nucleotides are TGTGCCAGCAGCTTACTCCCCACCGGGGAGCTGTTTTTT.

The rearrangement joins TRBV5-1 to TRBJ1-1; unclear D gene. Germline V gives CDR1 SGHRS, CDR2 YFSETQ. The V and J ends lost 0 bases and 0 bases respectively, with 6 bases between them. CDR3 size: 14 residues. Here the CDR3 DNA reads TGCGCCAGCAGCTTGGGGTCGGTGAACACTGAAGCTTTCTTT. It is translated as CASSLGSVNTEAFF.

The rearrangement joins TRBV5-4 to TRBJ1-2; a weak D match, TRBD1 (5 bases). Trimming left V 1 base short and J 4 bases short, with 11 bases between. Germline lookup yields CDR1 SGHNT and CDR2 YYREEE (reference sequence). The CDR3 loop spans 14 amino acids. CDR3 in amino acids: CASSLRGEGYGYTF. CDR3 sequence (DNA): TGTGCCAGCAGCTTGCGGGGGGAAGGCTATGGCTACACCTTC.

The chain has TRBV7-2 and TRBJ1-2; D unresolved. Germline values: CDR1 SGHTA, CDR2 FQGNSA. V was clipped by 5 bases and J by 7 bases, with 11 bases between them. The CDR3 length is 12 residues. Here the CDR3 DNA reads TGTGCCAGCAGCCCGGGGTGGCTTGGCTACACCTTC. Translation: CASSPGWLGYTF.

The rearrangement joins TRBV10-1 to TRBJ2-7; 9 positions agree with TRBD2. CDR1 is WNHNN, CDR2 SYGVQD, per germline (reference sequence). V lost 3 bases to trimming and J lost 3 bases; unmatched junction nucleotides: 9. The CDR3 contains 16 residues. The CDR3: CASSDRSSGDRYEQYF. The CDR3 nucleotides are TGCGCCAGCAGTGATCGGTCTAGCGGGGACCGCTACGAGCAGTACTTC.

This clone is a singleton in its sample. CDR3 coding DNA: TGTGCCAGCAGTCGAGCCGACAGGGATAACACTGAAGCTTTCTTT. This translates into CASSRADRDNTEAFF. The chain combines TRBV28 with TRBJ1-1; 7 bases are a match to TRBD1. Germline CDR1 reads MDHEN; CDR2 reads SYDVKM. This CDR3 has 15 amino acids. Unmatched junction bases numbered 8, after V lost 5 bases and J lost 2 bases.

The chain combines TRBV2 with TRBJ1-1, with 9 bases matching TRBD1. The V segment lost 0 bases and the J segment 11 bases; nucleotides outside the gene matches: 10. The CDR3 consists of 15 residues. Germline V gives CDR1 SNHLY, CDR2 FYNNEI. DNA of the CDR3: TGTGCCAGCAGTGAAGCGCTTCTTCTAGGACAGGGGGCTTTCTTT. This translates into CASSEALLLGQGAFF. Drawing the rest from reference TRBV2 and TRBJ1-1, the complete variable domain is EPEVTQTPSHQVTQMGQEVILRCVPISNHLYFYWYRQILGQKVEFLVSFYNNEISEKSEIFDDQFSVERPDGSNFTLKIRSTKLEDSAMYFCASSEALLLGQGAFFGQGTRLTVV.

The V gene is TRBV24-1, the J gene TRBJ2-7, with 8 nucleotides matching TRBD1. The CDR3 runs 12 residues. V trimming: 10 bases; J trimming: 3 bases; junction bases outside the gene matches: 4. The germline V gene has CDR1 KGHDR and CDR2 SFDVKD. For the CDR3, the DNA is TGTGCCACAAGACAGGGGAACTACGAGCAGTACTTC. It translates to CATRQGNYEQYF.

This clone was recorded once. The chain couples TRBV6-6 to TRBJ2-7; 7 nucleotides agree with TRBD1. This CDR3 contains 16 residues. The trim removed 6 bases at V and 5 bases at J, leaving 16 bases unmatched. CDR1 is MNHNY, CDR2 SVGAGI, per germline (reference sequence). Here the CDR3 DNA reads TGTGCCAGCAGGAAAACCCCGCGACAGGGTTCCCACGAGCAGTACTTC. This codes for CASRKTPRQGSHEQYF.

The chain links TRBV2 to TRBJ2-2, with 8 bases aligning to TRBD1. CDR1 is SNHLY and CDR2 is FYNNEI in the germline V gene. This CDR3 is built from 16 residues. V was pared by 3 bases and J by 8 bases, with 11 bases of the junction left unmatched. CDR3: CASSDWGDRMLGELFF. The CDR3 coding sequence is TGTGCCAGCAGTGATTGGGGGGACAGGATGCTTGGGGAGCTGTTTTTT.

This clone was counted only a few times. This chain joins TRBV6-6 and TRBJ2-7; maybe TRBD2 (7 bases). The germline V gene encodes CDR1 MNHNY and CDR2 SVGAGI (reference sequence). CDR3 size: 14 residues. Trimming left V 4 bases short and J 5 bases short, with 15 bases between. The CDR3, as DNA: TGTGCCAGCAGTTCCAACGGGGGGCGCGACGAGCAGTACTTC. Amino acids: CASSSNGGRDEQYF.

V usage is TRBV6-5 and J usage is TRBJ2-2; 8 nucleotides align to TRBD2. The CDR3 has 14 residues. Germline V gives CDR1 MNHEY, CDR2 SVGAGI. Trimming cost V 5 bases and J 5 bases; bases outside gene matches: 4. The CDR3 DNA follows: TGTGCCAGCAGTCCCCAGCGGGGGACCGGGGAGCTGTTTTTT. Translating it yields CASSPQRGTGELFF.

This chain links TRBV10-3 with TRBJ1-2; D not certain. The CDR3 has 13 amino acids. With 2 bases removed from V and 5 bases from J, the gap between germline ends came to 9 bases. Germline V gene data show CDR1 as ENHRY and CDR2 as SYGVKD. The CDR3 is CAISELPEYGYTF. In DNA form, the CDR3 reads TGTGCCATCAGTGAGCTCCCAGAATATGGCTACACCTTC.

This chain links TRBV7-2 with TRBJ1-1, with D maybe TRBD1 (5 bases). This CDR3 contains 14 residues. Between the trimmed V and J ends, which lost 5 bases and 6 bases, there was a span of 16 bases. Germline V lookup: CDR1 SGHTA, CDR2 FQGNSA. The chain's CDR3 is CASSPTRVLAEAFF. The CDR3 DNA follows: TGTGCCAGCAGCCCAACCAGGGTATTAGCTGAAGCTTTCTTT.

This clone was seen a single time. The V gene is TRBV6-5, the J gene TRBJ1-2; the D gene is possibly TRBD1 (5 bases). Trimming removed 2 bases at V and 8 bases at J, with 18 bases between. The CDR3 runs 15 residues. CDR1 is MNHEY, CDR2 SVGAGI, per germline. In DNA, the CDR3 is TGTGCCAGCAGTTACAGGGCAGGGTACTTGGGCGGCTACACCTTC. Translating it yields CASSYRAGYLGGYTF.

V usage is TRBV6-2 or TRBV6-3 and J usage is TRBJ1-1; TRBD1 matches at 7 bases. The CDR3 is made up of 17 amino acids. V lost 2 bases, J lost 0 bases, and 9 bases stayed unmatched. Germline assignment: CDR1 MNHEY and CDR2 SVGEGT. CDR3 nucleotides: TGTGCCAGCAGTTACCCCCGACCGGGACAGTTGAACACTGAAGCTTTCTTT. Protein: CASSYPRPGQLNTEAFF.